The 31 T cell receptor beta chains reported below all come from one sample, sequenced in a study of T cell responses to AZD1222 COVID-19 vaccine. TCRdb's table, derived via immunoSEQ multiplex PCR, lists solely in-frame clones and lacks some. Its table lists 150,000 or so clones. Sequenced: peripheral blood. Source of these receptors: an adult in good health.

The V call is TRBV14, the J call TRBJ1-4, with D uncertain. Germline V gene sequence: CDR1 SGHDN, CDR2 FVKESK. The CDR3 loop spans 14 amino acids. The V end lost 3 bases, the J end lost 7 bases, and 12 bases lay between the germline ends. CDR3: CASSQALEREKLFF. The CDR3 DNA sequence: TGTGCCAGCAGCCAGGCCCTGGAGCGTGAAAAACTGTTTTTT.

V usage is TRBV9 and J usage is TRBJ2-3, with D possibly called TRBD1 or TRBD2 (6 bases each). The germline V gene has CDR1 SGDLS and CDR2 YYNGEE. The CDR3 is 17 amino acids. V lost 2 bases and J 1 base, leaving 17 bases between the germline ends. CDR3 sequence reads: CASSVWGAAYGTDTQYF. The CDR3 coding sequence is TGTGCCAGCAGCGTTTGGGGGGCTGCTTACGGCACAGATACGCAGTATTTT.

The chain uses TRBV27 and TRBJ2-7; TRBD1 agrees at 9 bases. Trimming at V came to 3 bases and at J to 4 bases, leaving 4 bases not matched to a gene. There are 14 residues in the CDR3. Germline V gives CDR1 MNHEY, CDR2 SMNVEV (reference sequence). CDR3 sequence: CASSFGTGTYEQYF. The CDR3 DNA reads as TGTGCCAGCAGTTTTGGGACAGGGACGTACGAGCAGTACTTC.

The genes are TRBV11-3 and TRBJ1-4; D remains ambiguous. Germline CDR1 SGHNT, CDR2 YENEEA. V lost 1 base and J lost 5, with 11 bases in between. The CDR3 covers 15 residues. CDR3 sequence reads: CASSLGEVVNEKLFF. CDR3 bases: TGTGCCAGCAGCTTAGGAGAGGTAGTAAATGAAAAACTGTTTTTT.

The genes are TRBV10-3 and TRBJ1-1; D is undetermined. CDR1 and CDR2 from the germline V gene are ENHRY and SYGVKD. V was pared by 4 bases and J by 0 bases, with 6 bases between. The CDR3 has 13 amino acids. In DNA form, the CDR3 reads TGTGCCATCAGTGCGGTTCTGAACACTGAAGCTTTCTTT. Translating it yields CAISAVLNTEAFF.

The chain combines TRBV20-1 with TRBJ1-5; no reliable D call. The CDR3 sequence is 14 residues long. Deletions cut 3 bases from V and 1 base from J, with 10 bases between. The V gene's germline CDR1 is DFQATT and CDR2 SNEGSKA (reference sequence). The CDR3 spells CSASVPGSNQPQHF. CDR3 sequence (DNA): TGCAGTGCTAGTGTCCCGGGCAGCAATCAGCCCCAGCATTTT.

The V and J genes are TRBV11-2 and TRBJ1-4; 7 nucleotides agree with TRBD1. V lost 4 bases and J lost 5; bases outside the gene matches: 4. Germline V gene sequence: CDR1 SGHAT, CDR2 FQNNGV. The length of the CDR3 is 14 residues. CDR3: CASSYRGGNEKLFF. CDR3 coding DNA: TGTGCCAGCAGCTACAGGGGCGGGAATGAAAAACTGTTTTTT.

The V gene is TRBV6-5, the J gene TRBJ2-5; TRBD1 aligns across 7 bases. This CDR3 comprises 16 residues. The V segment lost 2 bases and the J segment 5 bases; nucleotides outside the gene matches: 11. Germline values: CDR1 MNHEY, CDR2 SVGAGI. CDR3 region: CASSYRQGSPWETQYF. CDR3 DNA: TGTGCCAGCAGTTACCGACAGGGAAGCCCCTGGGAGACCCAGTACTTC.

V usage is TRBV18 and J usage is TRBJ1-3; no definite D call. The germline V gene encodes CDR1 KGHSH and CDR2 LQKENI. The CDR3 covers 17 residues. Deletions cut 3 bases from V and 1 base from J, with 16 bases between. CDR3 in DNA: TGTGCCAGCTCACCGAGTAGTGAGCGCCCTTCTGGAAACACCATATATTTT. This translates into CASSPSSERPSGNTIYF.

This chain uses TRBV12-3 or TRBV12-4 with TRBJ2-1; 8 bases are shared with TRBD2. The CDR3 length is 13 residues. V dropped 5 bases and J dropped 8; count of bases not matched to a gene: 5. The CDR3 reads CASSPRGGYEQFF. CDR3 DNA sequence: TGTGCCAGCAGTCCACGCGGGGGGTATGAGCAGTTCTTC.

J is TRBJ1-5 and V is TRBV30, with D possibly TRBD1 on 6 matching bases. Per the germline V gene, CDR1 is GTSNPN and CDR2 is SVGIG (reference sequence). The CDR3 loop spans 16 amino acids. Trimming left V 1 base short and J 8 bases short, with 21 bases between. The CDR3 DNA is TGTGCCTGGAGTGGGGGGGCAGGGGAAGCATCGAAGCCCCAGCATTTT. Its protein product is CAWSGGAGEASKPQHF. Based on the CDR3 plus reference TRBV30 and TRBJ1-5, the full variable domain is SQTIHQWPATLVQPVGSPLSLECTVEGTSNPNLYWYRQAAGRGLQLLFYSVGIGQISSEVPQNLSASRPQDRQFILSSKKLLLSDSGFYLCAWSGGAGEASKPQHFGDGTRLSIL.

The chain is built from TRBV18 and TRBJ2-7; a possible D gene is TRBD1 (6 bases). The germline gives CDR1 KGHSH, CDR2 LQKENI. The V and J ends lost 3 bases and 2 bases respectively, with 11 bases between them. The CDR3 is 14 amino acids. The CDR3 here is CASSPGQITYEQYF. The CDR3 coding sequence is TGTGCCAGCTCACCCGGACAGATAACCTACGAGCAGTACTTC.

The rearrangement links TRBV13 to TRBJ2-2; D may match TRBD1 or TRBD2 (6 bases each). The CDR3 runs to 14 residues. CDR1 and CDR2 from the germline V gene are PRHDT and FYEKMQ (reference sequence). V was clipped by 7 bases and J by 6 bases, with 15 bases between them. CDR3 region: CASTLRGASGELFF. DNA for the CDR3: TGTGCCAGCACCCTAAGGGGGGCGTCCGGGGAGCTGTTTTTT.

The rearrangement joins TRBV18 to TRBJ1-2; maybe TRBD1 (5 bases). V was cut by 3 bases and J by 2 bases, with 13 bases left in between. The CDR3 loop spans 15 amino acids. Germline CDR1 and CDR2: KGHSH and LQKENI. The DNA of the CDR3 is TGTGCCAGCTCACCGTCGATGGGACGGAACTATGGCTACACCTTC. This gives the protein CASSPSMGRNYGYTF. Combining the CDR3 with reference TRBV18 and TRBJ1-2 gives the whole variable domain NAGVMQNPRHLVRRRGQEARLRCSPMKGHSHVYWYRQLPEEGLKFMVYLQKENIIDESGMPKERFSAEFPKEGPSILRIQQVVRGDSAAYFCASSPSMGRNYGYTFGSGTRLTVV.

This rearrangement joins TRBV5-1 to TRBJ1-1; D gene uncertain. The CDR3 extends over 14 amino acids. Germline assignment: CDR1 SGHRS and CDR2 YFSETQ. The ends were cut back, 0 bases at V and 4 bases at J, with 10 bases in the middle. The CDR3: CASSLEGGPTEAFF. As DNA, the CDR3 is TGCGCCAGCAGCTTGGAGGGAGGACCCACTGAAGCTTTCTTT.

The chain recombines TRBV9 with TRBJ1-3, with 8 bases that match TRBD1. After removal of 0 bases from V and 4 bases from J, the junction contained 6 bases not matched to a gene. The CDR3 runs to 16 residues. In germline, CDR1 is SGDLS, CDR2 YYNGEE. CDR3 region: CASSVEQGVFGNTIYF. The CDR3 DNA sequence: TGTGCCAGCAGCGTAGAACAGGGGGTATTCGGAAACACCATATATTTT. Combining the CDR3 with reference TRBV9 and TRBJ1-3 gives the whole variable domain DSGVTQTPKHLITATGQRVTLRCSPRSGDLSVYWYQQSLDQGLQFLIQYYNGEERAKGNILERFSAQQFPDLHSELNLSSLELGDSALYFCASSVEQGVFGNTIYFGEGSWLTVV.

A remark on this clone: At the DNA level, this CDR3 is encoded by other sequences in the same sample as well. The gene calls are TRBV20-1 and TRBJ1-1; a possible D gene is TRBD1 (6 bases). Germline values: CDR1 DFQATT, CDR2 SNEGSKA (reference sequence). The CDR3 runs to 11 residues. Trimming removed 6 bases from V and 5 bases from J, with 10 bases in between. The CDR3 nucleotides are TGCAGTGCACGAGGGGGGACTGAAGCTTTCTTT. Translating it yields CSARGGTEAFF.

The genes are TRBV11-2 and TRBJ2-2; D is unresolved. CDR1 SGHAT and CDR2 FQNNGV come from the germline V gene. V was shortened by 2 bases and J by 0 bases, with 7 bases between the two germline ends. The CDR3 covers 15 residues. CDR3 nucleotides: TGTGCCAGCAGCTTAACCGGACCGAACACCGGGGAGCTGTTTTTT. As protein: CASSLTGPNTGELFF.

The V and J genes are TRBV5-1 and TRBJ2-7, with D hard to call. Trimming pared 5 bases from V and 0 bases from J, leaving 9 bases between. The CDR3 is 13 amino acids. Germline CDR1 reads SGHRS; CDR2 reads YFSETQ. In DNA, the CDR3 is TGCGCCAGCAGGACGTTCAGCTCCTACGAGCAGTACTTC. Its protein is CASRTFSSYEQYF.

The gene calls are TRBV4-2 and TRBJ1-4; D gene uncertain. The germline V gene has CDR1 LGHNA and CDR2 YNFKEQ. The CDR3 runs 16 residues. V dropped 4 bases and J dropped 6 bases, with 18 bases sitting between them. The CDR3 loop reads CASSPTRGRGHEKLFF. The CDR3 DNA sequence: TGTGCCAGCAGCCCGACTAGAGGGCGAGGTCATGAAAAACTGTTTTTT.

The chain links TRBV7-3 to TRBJ2-1; TRBD2 agrees at 9 bases. This CDR3 is built from 16 residues. V lost 1 base, J lost 4 bases, and 5 bases stayed unmatched. Germline V gene lookup returns CDR1 SGHTA and CDR2 FQGTGA. The CDR3 spells CASSLNGAGGYNEQFF. Written as DNA, the CDR3 is TGTGCCAGCAGCTTAAACGGAGCGGGGGGTTACAATGAGCAGTTCTTC.

J is TRBJ1-4 and V is TRBV7-2; D possibly corresponds to TRBD1 (6 bases). In germline, CDR1 is SGHTA, CDR2 FQGNSA. V gave up 5 bases and J gave up 4 bases, with 14 bases separating them. The CDR3 sequence is 15 residues long. The CDR3 DNA follows: TGTGCCAGCAGCCTTGGGGGCCGAAGTAATGAAAAACTGTTTTTT. Amino acid sequence: CASSLGGRSNEKLFF.

The chain has TRBV6-6 and TRBJ1-3; no clear D. The CDR3 spans 14 residues. The germline V and J ends were trimmed by 2 bases and 4 bases, with 9 bases remaining between them. Germline V CDR1 and CDR2: MNHNY, SVGAGI (reference sequence). CDR3 loop: CASSYVGNGNTIYF. The CDR3 DNA is TGTGCCAGCAGTTACGTAGGTAACGGAAACACCATATATTTT.

The rearrangement links TRBV5-1 to TRBJ2-3, with a possible D match to TRBD2 (5 bases). The CDR3 is 14 amino acids. Deletions cut 4 bases from V and 2 bases from J, with 11 bases between. Germline values: CDR1 SGHRS, CDR2 YFSETQ. This chain's CDR3 is CASSRDKATDTQYF. In nucleotides, the CDR3 is TGCGCCAGCAGCCGGGATAAAGCCACAGATACGCAGTATTTT.

On this clone itself: This is likely a read error, given that the CDR3 carries no conserved phenylalanine or tryptophan at its end. The DNA is omitted, as the CDR3 cannot be located on it reliably, and the CDR3 follows TCRdb's listing. The chain recombines TRBV7-2 with TRBJ1-1; whether TRBD1, the table's D call, matches the DNA was not checked. The CDR3 is 14 amino acids long, termini counted. CDR1 and CDR2 from the germline V gene are SGHTA and FQGNSA. The CDR3 loop reads CASSFHPTRPPVWS.

CDR3 loop: CASSFRTNGYTF. CDR3 coding DNA: TGTGCCAGCAGCTTCCGGACGAATGGCTACACCTTC. V and J are TRBV9 and TRBJ1-2; D uncertain. This CDR3 contains 12 residues. Trimming shortened V by 4 bases and J by 6 bases, and 10 bases separated the two germline ends. CDR1 SGDLS and CDR2 YYNGEE come from the germline V gene.

The chain recombines TRBV7-2 with TRBJ2-7; the D gene is possibly TRBD1 (6 bases). CDR1 and CDR2 (germline): SGHTA, FQGNSA. With 5 bases removed from V and 4 bases from J, the gap between germline ends came to 15 bases. This CDR3 contains 14 residues. DNA for the CDR3: TGTGCCAGCAGCCATCTGGGGGCCCAGTACGAGCAGTACTTC. Its translation: CASSHLGAQYEQYF.

The chain couples TRBV7-3 to TRBJ2-1, with no clear D. Germline V gene sequence: CDR1 SGHTA, CDR2 FQGTGA. This CDR3 has 13 amino acids. V lost 0 bases to trimming and J lost 4 bases, with 4 bases between them. The CDR3 sequence is CASSLTLYNEQFF. CDR3 DNA sequence: TGTGCCAGCAGCTTAACACTATACAATGAGCAGTTCTTC.

The V gene is TRBV7-2, the J gene TRBJ2-7; 7 bases align to TRBD1. Germline lookup yields CDR1 SGHTA and CDR2 FQGNSA. The CDR3 runs to 15 residues. V lost 6 bases, J lost 1 base, and 9 bases stayed unmatched. CDR3 protein: CASRQQGLESYEQYF. Written as DNA, the CDR3 is TGTGCCAGCAGACAACAGGGGTTAGAGTCCTACGAGCAGTACTTC.

The genes are TRBV5-1 and TRBJ2-7; D ambiguous. CDR1 is SGHRS and CDR2 is YFSETQ in the germline V gene. The ends were cut back, 0 bases at V and 6 bases at J, with 4 bases in the middle. This CDR3 comprises 11 residues. Here the CDR3 reads CASSLGFEQYF. DNA for the CDR3: TGCGCCAGCAGCTTGGGGTTCGAGCAGTACTTC.

The J gene is TRBJ2-1, the V gene TRBV6-6, with 10 bases identical to TRBD2. V lost 2 bases and J lost 7; bases outside the gene matches: 5. Per germline, CDR1 MNHNY and CDR2 SVGAGI (reference sequence). CDR3 size: 15 residues. CDR3 bases: TGTGCCAGCAGTTACGGTAGCGGGGGGTCGAATGAGCAGTTCTTC. This codes for CASSYGSGGSNEQFF.